These 13 T cell receptor beta chains were all obtained from the same sample, sequenced in a study of cytomegalovirus exposure and HLA in healthy donors. The protocol was immunoSEQ multiplex PCR, while the TCRdb copy is restricted to in-frame clones and leaves out a portion. The table has 150,000 to 200,000 clones, more than 65% seen once. Sequencing was carried out using PBMCs. Receptors originate from a woman aged 18 to 35 in good health and CMV-seropositive.

The J gene is TRBJ1-6, the V gene TRBV25-1; no firm D call. This CDR3 is 14 amino acids long. Per the germline V gene, CDR1 is MGHDK and CDR2 is SYGVNS. Trimming stripped 5 bases from V and 7 bases from J, with 12 bases between. This CDR3 is CASSPLNGNSPLHF. CDR3 DNA: TGTGCCAGCAGTCCCCTCAACGGGAATTCACCCCTCCACTTT.

V and J are TRBV18 and TRBJ1-1; D not resolved. Deletions cut 10 bases from V and 0 bases from J, with 15 bases between. The CDR3 loop spans 14 amino acids. Germline CDR1 and CDR2: KGHSH and LQKENI. The CDR3 DNA sequence: TGTGCCAACAAGACTGAGTTGATGAACACTGAAGCTTTCTTT. Translated, it gives CANKTELMNTEAFF.

This clone is labeled medium-sized. The gene calls are TRBV19 and TRBJ1-1, with D uncertain. The V end lost 3 bases, the J end lost 3 bases, and 11 bases lay between the germline ends. Looked up from germline, CDR1 is LNHDA and CDR2 is SQIVND (reference sequence). CDR3 size: 14 residues. The CDR3 reads CASSIYGYDTEAFF. CDR3 coding DNA: TGTGCCAGTAGTATTTACGGTTACGACACTGAAGCTTTCTTT.

V and J are TRBV18 and TRBJ1-4; D unclear. V lost 3 bases and J lost 3, with 8 bases in between. This CDR3 comprises 14 residues. Germline lookup yields CDR1 KGHSH and CDR2 LQKENI. The CDR3 sequence: CASSPSNSNEKLFF. The CDR3 bases are TGTGCCAGCTCACCGTCAAACTCTAATGAAAAACTGTTTTTT.

The rearrangement uses TRBV4-3 and TRBJ2-1; perhaps TRBD1 as D (7 bases). Trimming shortened V by 1 base and J by 9 bases, and 22 bases separated the two germline ends. Germline CDR1 is LGHNA and CDR2 is YSLEER. The CDR3 is 17 residues long. The DNA of the CDR3 is TGCGCCAGCAGCCAAGTTCTAAAAGGGGGCCCGGGGGTTGAGCAGTTCTTC. The encoded protein is CASSQVLKGGPGVEQFF.

The rearrangement links TRBV7-8 to TRBJ2-7; 11 nucleotides line up with TRBD2. Germline V gene lookup returns CDR1 SGHVS and CDR2 FQNEAQ. The CDR3 contains 15 residues. J gave up 5 bases and V 4 bases, and 7 bases lay outside the gene matches. As DNA, the CDR3 is TGTGCCAGCAGCTCGCTTAGCGGGGGGGCCGACGAGCAGTACTTC. Translating gives CASSSLSGGADEQYF.

This rearrangement joins TRBV5-4 to TRBJ1-4; D not resolved. Germline V lookup: CDR1 SGHNT, CDR2 YYREEE (reference sequence). The CDR3 length is 15 residues. V was pared by 3 bases and J by 5 bases, with 14 bases between. In DNA form, the CDR3 reads TGTGCCAGCAGCTCTAGCGCAGACGTCAATGAAAAACTGTTTTTT. It translates to CASSSSADVNEKLFF. Variable domain in full (rest from reference TRBV5-4 and TRBJ1-4): ETGVTQSPTHLIKTRGQQVTLRCSSQSGHNTVSWYQQALGQGPQFIFQYYREEENGRGNFPPRFSGLQFPNYSSELNVNALELDDSALYLCASSSSADVNEKLFFGSGTQLSVL.

The CDR3 bases are TGTGCCAGCAGCCCACCGTTGGGACATGGAGCTTTCTTT. Translated, it gives CASSPPLGHGAFF. The chain combines TRBV27 with TRBJ1-1; the D gene is possibly TRBD1 (6 bases). The CDR3 has 13 amino acids. CDR1 is MNHEY and CDR2 is SMNVEV in the germline V gene (reference sequence). The germline V and J ends were trimmed by 6 bases and 10 bases, with 18 bases remaining between them.

CDR3 region: CATRPGGPREETQYF. The CDR3 DNA is TGTGCCACCCGCCCCGGGGGGCCGCGGGAAGAGACCCAGTACTTC. This chain joins TRBV15 and TRBJ2-5, with TRBD2 as a possible D gene (7 bases). Germline V lookup: CDR1 LNHNV, CDR2 YYDKDF (reference sequence). Trimming cost V 8 bases and J 3 bases, with 19 bases left between them. CDR3 length equals 15 residues.

The V call is TRBV5-4, the J call TRBJ2-3, with 12 nucleotides matching TRBD2. This CDR3 region has 16 residues. Germline assignment: CDR1 SGHNT and CDR2 YYREEE (reference sequence). V trimming: 4 bases; J trimming: 6 bases; junction bases outside the gene matches: 9. CDR3 DNA: TGTGCCAGCAGCCCCAGACTAGCGGGGGCCGGGGATACGCAGTATTTT. This gives the protein CASSPRLAGAGDTQYF.

The chain recombines TRBV4-1 with TRBJ1-1; a weak D match, TRBD1 (6 bases). The V and J ends lost 4 bases and 3 bases respectively, with 24 bases between them. The CDR3 length is 18 residues. CDR1 and CDR2 (germline): MGHRA, YSYEKL. The CDR3 is CASSRVAPGPGVYTEAFF. The CDR3 DNA sequence: TGCGCCAGCAGCCGAGTAGCCCCGGGCCCAGGGGTTTACACTGAAGCTTTCTTT.

The genes are TRBV29-1 and TRBJ1-2; possible D gene TRBD1, 5 bases. The CDR3 consists of 14 residues. The V gene's germline CDR1 is SQVTM and CDR2 ANQGSEA. V gave up 4 bases and J gave up 8 bases, with 20 bases separating them. The CDR3 DNA sequence: TGCAGCGTTGGCACCCCCCTGGAGGGGCCGGGCTACACCTTC. It encodes CSVGTPLEGPGYTF.

V and J are TRBV7-6 and TRBJ2-1; no firm D call. V was clipped by 1 base and J by 5 bases, with 12 bases between them. Germline-derived CDR1 and CDR2 are SGHVS and FNYEAQ. The CDR3 is made up of 15 amino acids. This CDR3 is CASSLGAQPHNEQFF. CDR3 DNA: TGTGCCAGCAGCTTAGGGGCCCAGCCACACAATGAGCAGTTCTTC.